Below, 21 T cell receptor beta chains from the same sample are listed, as sequenced in a study of OX40 agonist ivuxolimab in advanced cancers. The library relied on the immunoSEQ multiplex PCR assay. TCRdb provides this immuneACCESS table in a form limited to in-frame rearrangements. Some clones are lacking; in checked studies, under half of them reflect an unresolved V gene, and why the rest are absent is not known. In all, the sample holds tens of thousands of clones, and roughly 90% of those were seen once. About 2% of the sample is held by the ten biggest clonotypes. Sequencing used CD4+ or CD8+ T cells sorted from blood, obtained in a trial of the OX40 agonist ivuxolimab. The receptor source for this set is an adult with an advanced solid tumor such as melanoma, head and neck, liver or kidney cancer.

This chain links TRBV5-6 with TRBJ2-5; D gene unclear. Trimming shortened V by 4 bases and J by 1 base, and 11 bases separated the two germline ends. CDR1 SGHDT and CDR2 YYEEEE come from the germline V gene. CDR3 size: 14 residues. The CDR3 region is CASSPVQIQETQYF. CDR3 DNA sequence: TGTGCCAGCAGCCCAGTCCAGATCCAAGAGACCCAGTACTTC. The whole variable domain, remainder taken from reference TRBV5-6 and TRBJ2-5, is DAGVTQSPTHLIKTRGQQVTLRCSPKSGHDTVSWYQQALGQGPQFIFQYYEEEERQRGNFPDRFSGHQFPNYSSELNVNALLLGDSALYLCASSPVQIQETQYFGPGTRLLVL.

The chain employs TRBV2 and TRBJ1-5; D remains unclear. V lost 4 bases and J 0 bases, leaving 7 bases between the germline ends. Germline V CDR1 and CDR2: SNHLY, FYNNEI. The CDR3 covers 14 residues. For the CDR3, the DNA is TGTGCCAGCAGTGGAGGAAATAGCAATCAGCCCCAGCATTTT. This translates into CASSGGNSNQPQHF.

V usage is TRBV10-2 and J usage is TRBJ2-2, with 10 nucleotides matching TRBD2. This CDR3 region has 15 residues. After removal of 11 bases from V and 4 bases from J, the junction contained 10 bases not matched to a gene. Germline CDR1 reads WSHSY; CDR2 reads SAAADI. CDR3 region: CAGALAGAGTGELFF. As DNA, the CDR3 is TGCGCCGGTGCTCTAGCGGGAGCCGGCACCGGGGAGCTGTTTTTT.

The rearrangement uses TRBV2 and TRBJ1-1; D not certain. Germline assignment: CDR1 SNHLY and CDR2 FYNNEI. The CDR3 covers 12 residues. V lost 2 bases, J lost 4 bases, and 5 bases lay in between. The CDR3 nucleotides are TGTGCCAGCAGTGAACCCCCCACTGAAGCTTTCTTT. Translated, it gives CASSEPPTEAFF.

The chain links TRBV5-8 to TRBJ1-1; D may be TRBD1 (5 bases). In germline, CDR1 is SGHTS, CDR2 YDEGEE. The CDR3 is made up of 16 amino acids. V was cut by 2 bases and J by 1 base, with 15 bases left in between. For the CDR3, the DNA is TGTGCCAGCAGCTTCCCGGGGGGGGTGACGAACACTGAAGCTTTCTTT. Translated, it gives CASSFPGGVTNTEAFF.

This chain uses TRBV5-6 with TRBJ1-5; possibly TRBD1 for D (5 bases). CDR1 is SGHDT and CDR2 is YYEEEE in the germline V gene. The CDR3 has 14 amino acids. Trimming shortened V by 5 bases and J by 1 base, and 10 bases separated the two germline ends. In nucleotides, the CDR3 is TGTGCCAGCAGTCGCGGGGGGAGCAATCAGCCCCAGCATTTT. It specifies CASSRGGSNQPQHF.

This clone came up once. The rearrangement uses TRBV7-3 and TRBJ2-5; no clear D gene. Trimming shortened V by 7 bases and J by 5 bases, and 17 bases separated the two germline ends. Germline values: CDR1 SGHTA, CDR2 FQGTGA. There are 14 residues in the CDR3. The CDR3 sequence is CASKKGFIGETQYF. The DNA for the CDR3 is TGTGCCAGCAAGAAAGGGTTTATCGGGGAGACCCAGTACTTC. Full variable domain (outside the CDR3, taken from reference TRBV7-3 and TRBJ2-5): GAGVSQTPSNKVTEKGKYVELRCDPISGHTALYWYRQSLGQGPEFLIYFQGTGAADDSGLPNDRFFAVRPEGSVSTLKIQRTERGDSAVYLCASKKGFIGETQYFGPGTRLLVL.

The chain is built from TRBV11-2 and TRBJ1-5; D may be TRBD1 (6 bases). V was clipped by 0 bases and J by 7 bases, with 13 bases between them. Germline lookup yields CDR1 SGHAT and CDR2 FQNNGV. CDR3 size: 15 residues. CDR3 amino acids: CASSLETGLGQPQHF. The CDR3 coding sequence is TGTGCCAGCAGCTTAGAGACAGGCCTTGGGCAGCCCCAGCATTTT.

The CDR3 loop reads CASSPAARGDYGYTF. CDR3 sequence (DNA): TGCGCCAGCAGCCCGGCGGCCAGGGGGGACTATGGCTACACCTTC. The V gene is TRBV4-3, the J gene TRBJ1-2; 7 bases fit TRBD1. V was pared by 4 bases and J by 3 bases, with 8 bases of the junction left unmatched. The CDR3 has 15 amino acids. CDR1 is LGHNA, CDR2 YSLEER, per germline.

This rearrangement joins TRBV19 to TRBJ2-3; 9 nucleotides agree with TRBD2. Germline V gene data show CDR1 as LNHDA and CDR2 as SQIVND (reference sequence). After removal of 0 bases from V and 0 bases from J, the junction contained 7 bases not matched to a gene. This CDR3 contains 18 residues. CDR3 DNA sequence: TGTGCCAGTAGTATAGATGGGGTAGCGGGGGCCAGCACAGATACGCAGTATTTT. It is translated as CASSIDGVAGASTDTQYF.

The rearrangement links TRBV4-2 to TRBJ2-5; D perhaps matches TRBD1 (6 bases). The CDR3 loop spans 17 amino acids. The V end was cut by 0 bases, the J end by 5 bases, with 19 bases between. CDR1 is LGHNA and CDR2 is YNFKEQ in the germline V gene. The CDR3 is CASSQEGVVGAWETQYF. CDR3 nucleotides: TGTGCCAGCAGCCAAGAGGGGGTGGTGGGGGCCTGGGAGACCCAGTACTTC.

The CDR3 loop reads CASSLVVGQGQYF. DNA of the CDR3: TGTGCCAGCAGCTTAGTTGTGGGCCAGGGGCAGTACTTC. The chain recombines TRBV7-2 with TRBJ2-7; D might be TRBD1 (5 bases). The CDR3 loop spans 13 amino acids. CDR1 SGHTA and CDR2 FQGNSA come from the germline V gene. The ends were cut back, 1 base at V and 9 bases at J, with 13 bases in the middle.

V usage is TRBV5-1 and J usage is TRBJ1-1, with unresolved D. Germline CDR1 is SGHRS and CDR2 is YFSETQ. CDR3 length: 17 residues. V shed 0 bases and J shed 0 bases, with 15 bases lying between them. The CDR3 coding sequence is TGCGCCAGCAGCTTGGGCCCCGGAGGCGGTATGAACACTGAAGCTTTCTTT. It codes for CASSLGPGGGMNTEAFF.

This clone is a singleton in its sample. V and J are TRBV19 and TRBJ1-3; TRBD1 matches 7 bases. Unmatched junction bases numbered 2, after V lost 3 bases and J lost 0 bases. Germline V gene lookup returns CDR1 LNHDA and CDR2 SQIVND (reference sequence). This CDR3 comprises 15 residues. The CDR3 DNA reads as TGTGCCAGTAGTATCACAGGGGACTCTGGAAACACCATATATTTT. Translated: CASSITGDSGNTIYF.

This chain connects TRBV7-9 to TRBJ2-1, with 10 bases lining up with TRBD2. Germline CDR1 SEHNR, CDR2 FQNEAQ (reference sequence). The ends lost 5 bases at V and 9 bases at J; junction bases unmatched: 10. The CDR3 has 15 residues. Written as DNA, the CDR3 is TGTGCCAGCAGCCAGGGCAGCGGGGGGGCAGGTGAGCAGTTCTTC. Translated: CASSQGSGGAGEQFF.

The chain links TRBV7-2 to TRBJ2-2, with D possibly matching TRBD1 (5 bases). The CDR3 extends over 15 amino acids. Germline V gene data show CDR1 as SGHTA and CDR2 as FQGNSA. V lost 1 base to trimming and J lost 5 bases, with 11 bases between them. DNA of the CDR3: TGTGCCAGCAGCTTAGTCCAGGGTCGGACCGGGGAGCTGTTTTTT. Protein: CASSLVQGRTGELFF. Combining the CDR3 with reference TRBV7-2 and TRBJ2-2 gives the whole variable domain GAGVSQSPSNKVTEKGKDVELRCDPISGHTALYWYRQSLGQGLEFLIYFQGNSAPDKSGLPSDRFSAERTGGSVSTLTIQRTQQEDSAVYLCASSLVQGRTGELFFGEGSRLTVL.

The rearrangement joins TRBV7-2 to TRBJ2-3, with D uncertain. V gave up 5 bases and J gave up 6 bases, with 24 bases separating them. Germline V CDR1 and CDR2: SGHTA, FQGNSA. This CDR3 is 17 amino acids long. CDR3 DNA: TGTGCCAGCAGCCCCCACCTCCCCGGCCGCCACGGGGATACGCAGTATTTT. Its translation: CASSPHLPGRHGDTQYF.

The genes are TRBV19 and TRBJ1-5; the D is unclear. V lost 3 bases to trimming and J lost 4 bases, with 7 bases between them. This CDR3 has 13 amino acids. Germline loops: CDR1 LNHDA, CDR2 SQIVND (reference sequence). The CDR3 coding sequence is TGTGCCAGTAGTATTAACGGGAATCAGCCCCAGCATTTT. Residues: CASSINGNQPQHF.

This chain joins TRBV15 and TRBJ1-2, with D maybe TRBD1 (6 bases). V lost 4 bases and J 4 bases, leaving 10 bases between the germline ends. From germline, CDR1 is LNHNV and CDR2 YYDKDF (reference sequence). The CDR3 runs to 13 residues. In DNA form, the CDR3 reads TGTGCCACCAGCATGCTGGACAGCTATGGCTACACCTTC. This translates into CATSMLDSYGYTF.

This clone was counted only a few times. This chain joins TRBV7-2 and TRBJ2-2; 9 bases map to TRBD1. The CDR3 totals 16 residues. V shed 1 base and J 8 bases; nucleotides not matched to a gene: 8. Per the germline V gene, CDR1 is SGHTA and CDR2 is FQGNSA. CDR3 sequence: CASSLGDRVGVGELFF. The CDR3 region has the DNA TGTGCCAGCAGCTTAGGGGACAGGGTGGGTGTAGGGGAGCTGTTTTTT. Using reference TRBV7-2 and TRBJ2-2 for the parts outside the CDR3, the full variable domain is GAGVSQSPSNKVTEKGKDVELRCDPISGHTALYWYRQSLGQGLEFLIYFQGNSAPDKSGLPSDRFSAERTGGSVSTLTIQRTQQEDSAVYLCASSLGDRVGVGELFFGEGSRLTVL.

This chain connects TRBV27 to TRBJ2-3; 14 positions agree with TRBD2. With V trimmed by 2 bases and J by 3 bases, 4 bases remained unmatched. This CDR3 region has 17 residues. Germline CDR1 reads MNHEY; CDR2 reads SMNVEV (reference sequence). CDR3 amino acids: CASSLVGTSGRTDTQYF. The CDR3 DNA sequence: TGTGCCAGCAGTTTAGTGGGGACTAGCGGGAGAACAGATACGCAGTATTTT.